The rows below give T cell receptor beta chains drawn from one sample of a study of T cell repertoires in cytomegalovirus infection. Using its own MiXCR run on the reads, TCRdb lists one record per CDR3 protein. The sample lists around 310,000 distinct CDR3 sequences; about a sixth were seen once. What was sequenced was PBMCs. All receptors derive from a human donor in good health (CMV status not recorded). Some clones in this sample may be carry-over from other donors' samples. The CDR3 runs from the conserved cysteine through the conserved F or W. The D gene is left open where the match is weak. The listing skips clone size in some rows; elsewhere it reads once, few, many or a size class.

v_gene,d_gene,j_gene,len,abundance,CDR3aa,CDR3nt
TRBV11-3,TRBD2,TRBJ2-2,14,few,CASSSRTSPEELFF,TGTGCCAGCAGCTCCAGGACTAGCCCGGAGGAGCTGTTTTTT
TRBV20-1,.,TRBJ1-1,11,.,CSARGSTEAFF,TGCAGTGCTAGGGGGAGCACTGAAGCTTTCTTT
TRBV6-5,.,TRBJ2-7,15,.,CASSYNGAGSYEQYF,TGTGCCAGCAGTTACAACGGCGCGGGTTCCTACGAGCAGTACTTC
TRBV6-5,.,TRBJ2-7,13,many,CASSYTENLEQYF,TGTGCCAGCAGTTACACAGAGAACCTCGAGCAGTACTTC
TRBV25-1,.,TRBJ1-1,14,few,CASSELGGNAEAFF,TGTGCCAGCAGTGAATTGGGGGGCAATGCTGAAGCTTTCTTT
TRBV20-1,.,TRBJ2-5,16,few,CSARDLRAGAQETQYF,TGCAGTGCTAGAGATCTCCGGGCGGGGGCCCAAGAGACCCAGTACTTC
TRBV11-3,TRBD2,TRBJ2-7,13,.,CASSYPGGREQYF,TGTGCCAGCAGCTACCCGGGGGGGCGCGAGCAGTACTTC
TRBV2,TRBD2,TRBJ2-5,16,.,CASSLGLAGGTETQYF,TGTGCCAGCAGCCTCGGACTAGCGGGGGGGACCGAGACCCAGTACTTC
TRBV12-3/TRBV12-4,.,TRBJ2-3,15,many,CASTLGGHGTDTQYF,TGTGCCAGCACCCTGGGGGGGCATGGCACAGATACGCAGTATTTT
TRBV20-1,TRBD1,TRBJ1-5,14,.,CSAKGTGVKQPQHF,TGCAGTGCTAAGGGCACAGGGGTAAAACAGCCCCAGCATTTT
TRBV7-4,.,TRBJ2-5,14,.,CASSLVTSVVTQYF,TGTGCCAGCAGCTTAGTGACTTCAGTTGTGACCCAGTACTTC
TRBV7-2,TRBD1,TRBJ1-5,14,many,CASSVGTGGMPQHF,TGTGCCAGCAGTGTCGGGACAGGGGGTATGCCCCAGCATTTT
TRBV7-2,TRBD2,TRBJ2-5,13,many,CASSPGGLETQYF,TGTGCCAGCAGCCCGGGGGGGCTGGAGACCCAGTACTTC
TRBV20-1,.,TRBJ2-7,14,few,CSAGRAQGGYEQYF,TGCAGTGCTGGTAGAGCACAGGGAGGCTACGAGCAGTACTTC
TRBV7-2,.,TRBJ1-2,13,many,CASTTRGGKGYTF,TGTGCCAGCACCACGAGAGGGGGGAAGGGCTACACCTTC
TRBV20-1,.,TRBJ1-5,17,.,CSARRMGQTYSNQPQHF,TGCAGTGCTCGCCGAATGGGTCAGACTTATAGCAATCAGCCCCAGCATTTT
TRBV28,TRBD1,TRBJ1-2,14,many,CASSSTGGAGGYTF,TGTGCCAGCAGTTCGACAGGGGGCGCCGGTGGCTACACCTTC
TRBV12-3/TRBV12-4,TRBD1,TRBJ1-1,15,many,CASSLARTGNTEAFF,TGTGCCAGCAGTTTAGCTAGGACAGGGAACACTGAAGCTTTCTTT
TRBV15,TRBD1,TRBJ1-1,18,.,CATSRDGSDRGPNTEAFF,TGTGCCACCAGCAGAGATGGTTCCGACAGGGGGCCGAACACTGAAGCTTTCTTT
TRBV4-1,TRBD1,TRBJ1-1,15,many,CASSRGQEMNTEAFF,TGCGCCAGCAGCCGGGGACAGGAGATGAACACTGAAGCTTTCTTT
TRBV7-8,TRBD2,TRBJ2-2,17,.,CASSLELGLAGSGELFF,TGTGCCAGCAGCTTAGAGTTGGGACTAGCGGGCAGCGGGGAGCTGTTTTTT